These 25 T cell receptor beta chains originate from one sample sequenced in a study of cytomegalovirus exposure and HLA in healthy donors. Amplification used 60 Vbeta primers and 13 Jbeta primers. Method: immunoSEQ multiplex PCR; TCRdb's copy keeps in-frame clones and lacks some. This sample carries under 150,000 clones, 80% to 90% of them seen once, and the ten largest clones take under 6.5%. Source material: PBMCs. The receptors stem from a woman in her 30s in good health and CMV-seronegative.

The genes are TRBV6-5 and TRBJ1-5; D may be TRBD1 (5 bases). CDR1 is MNHEY, CDR2 SVGAGI, per germline. V lost 2 bases and J 1 base, leaving 6 bases between the germline ends. The CDR3 is 14 amino acids. The CDR3 nucleotides read TGTGCCAGCAGTTACGGGGGGAGCAATCAGCCCCAGCATTTT. The encoded protein is CASSYGGSNQPQHF.

V gene TRBV30 combines with J gene TRBJ1-5; D possibly corresponds to TRBD1 (5 bases). CDR3 length equals 13 residues. CDR1 is GTSNPN and CDR2 is SVGIG in the germline V gene (reference sequence). V lost 5 bases and J 2 bases, leaving 10 bases between the germline ends. The CDR3 loop is CAWATDGNQPQHF. DNA of the CDR3: TGTGCCTGGGCGACAGATGGCAATCAGCCCCAGCATTTT.

This clone was found a few times. The chain recombines TRBV6-1 with TRBJ2-7; 8 nucleotides line up with TRBD2. Losses at the gene ends were 3 bases for V and 2 bases for J; bases not matched to a gene: 6. CDR3 size: 15 residues. Germline lookup yields CDR1 MNHNS and CDR2 SASEGT. The DNA for the CDR3 is TGTGCCAGCAGTGACCCGGCTAGCGGGCCCTACGAGCAGTACTTC. Its translation: CASSDPASGPYEQYF.

This clone came up once. This chain connects TRBV7-5 to TRBJ2-1; TRBD2, the table's D call, lacks a check against the DNA. TRBV7-5 is noted as a pseudogene. The CDR3 length is 19 residues. The CDR3 reads CARSGPQTSGSEGRNEQFF. The CDR3 DNA sequence: TGTGCCAGAAGCGGACCTCAGACTAGCGGGAGTGAAGGACGCAATGAGCAGTTCTTC.

The V call is TRBV4-3, the J call TRBJ2-1; 7 bases match TRBD2. This CDR3 is 17 amino acids long. Trimming cost V 0 bases and J 8 bases; bases outside gene matches: 13. Germline V lookup: CDR1 LGHNA, CDR2 YSLEER. In nucleotides, the CDR3 is TGCGCCAGCAGCCAAGACCCCCGGGGGGTTGAAGCCTATGAGCAGTTCTTC. Protein: CASSQDPRGVEAYEQFF.

This chain links TRBV30 with TRBJ2-7, with D perhaps TRBD1 (6 bases). CDR1 and CDR2 (germline): GTSNPN, SVGIG (reference sequence). The CDR3 extends over 15 amino acids. Between the trimmed V and J ends, which lost 0 bases and 2 bases, there was a span of 14 bases. The CDR3 here is CAWSVSPGATYEQYF. In DNA, the CDR3 is TGTGCCTGGAGTGTATCCCCAGGGGCGACCTACGAGCAGTACTTC.

The chain employs TRBV2 and TRBJ2-7, with 7 positions matching TRBD2. CDR1 is SNHLY, CDR2 FYNNEI, per germline. The ends lost 6 bases at V and 0 bases at J; junction bases unmatched: 11. There are 16 residues in the CDR3. As DNA, the CDR3 is TGTGCCAGCAGAACGACTAGCAGACTCCCCTCCTACGAGCAGTACTTC. It encodes CASRTTSRLPSYEQYF.

The chain is built from TRBV4-1 and TRBJ2-1; 8 nucleotides match TRBD2. Germline-derived CDR1 and CDR2 are MGHRA and YSYEKL. There are 17 residues in the CDR3. V gave up 1 base and J gave up 3 bases; unmatched junction bases: 8. The CDR3 nucleotides read TGCGCCAGCAGCCAAGGATTGCTGGCGGGAGGCTACAATGAGCAGTTCTTC. Translating gives CASSQGLLAGGYNEQFF.

The rearrangement joins TRBV7-9 to TRBJ2-1; tentative D call: TRBD1 (5 bases). The CDR3 loop spans 16 amino acids. Germline CDR1 and CDR2: SEHNR and FQNEAQ (reference sequence). Trimming shortened V by 5 bases and J by 0 bases, and 14 bases separated the two germline ends. The CDR3 loop reads CASSPQDISSYNEQFF. The DNA of the CDR3 is TGTGCCAGCAGCCCCCAGGACATTTCCTCCTACAATGAGCAGTTCTTC. Using reference TRBV7-9 and TRBJ2-1 for the parts outside the CDR3, the full variable domain is DTGVSQNPRHKITKRGQNVTFRCDPISEHNRLYWYRQTLGQGPEFLTYFQNEAQLEKSRLLSDRFSAERPKGSFSTLEIQRTEQGDSAMYLCASSPQDISSYNEQFFGPGTRLTVL.

This clone has a handful of counts. The gene calls are TRBV2 and TRBJ1-4; maybe TRBD1 (6 bases). The CDR3 totals 15 residues. V shed 6 bases and J shed 6 bases, with 17 bases lying between them. Germline CDR1 and CDR2: SNHLY and FYNNEI. The CDR3 coding sequence is TGTGCCAGCAGAGTCAGAGGCAGGGGAGATGAAAAACTGTTTTTT. Translated, it gives CASRVRGRGDEKLFF.

The rearrangement joins TRBV6-5 to TRBJ1-1; D gene uncertain. In germline, CDR1 is MNHEY, CDR2 SVGAGI. The length of the CDR3 is 15 residues. The V end was cut by 0 bases, the J end by 0 bases, with 8 bases between. The CDR3 DNA reads as TGTGCCAGCAGTTACTCGGCCGCTCTGAACACTGAAGCTTTCTTT. This translates into CASSYSAALNTEAFF.

The DNA for the CDR3 is TGCGCCAGCAGCCAAGATAGCGGGCAGTACAATGAGCAGTTCTTC. This encodes CASSQDSGQYNEQFF. The chain uses TRBV4-3 and TRBJ2-1, with 7 positions matching TRBD2. Trimming at V came to 0 bases and at J to 4 bases, leaving 3 bases not matched to a gene. From germline, CDR1 is LGHNA and CDR2 YSLEER. CDR3 size: 15 residues.

This clone appeared once. V is TRBV20-1 and J is TRBJ1-1; D is ambiguous. The CDR3 totals 11 residues. CDR1 DFQATT and CDR2 SNEGSKA come from the germline V gene (reference sequence). Trimming removed 4 bases at V and 4 bases at J, with 7 bases between. CDR3 protein: CSANRGTEAFF. As DNA, the CDR3 is TGCAGTGCTAACCGGGGCACTGAAGCTTTCTTT.

V and J are TRBV19 and TRBJ1-1; a possible D gene is TRBD1 (6 bases). This CDR3 has 12 residues. V was pared by 5 bases and J by 4 bases, with 8 bases between. In germline, CDR1 is LNHDA, CDR2 SQIVND (reference sequence). This CDR3 is CASSQGSTEAFF. The CDR3 nucleotides are TGTGCCAGTAGTCAGGGGAGCACTGAAGCTTTCTTT.

The chain couples TRBV7-2 to TRBJ2-5; 9 bases are shared with TRBD2. CDR1 SGHTA and CDR2 FQGNSA come from the germline V gene. The CDR3 length is 16 residues. V shed 0 bases and J 5 bases; nucleotides not matched to a gene: 7. CDR3 bases: TGTGCCAGCAGCTTAGCCGGGACTAGCCCCTTCGAGACCCAGTACTTC. Translated: CASSLAGTSPFETQYF.

The CDR3 DNA reads as TGTGCCACCAGCAGAGCCCAGGGACTAGTAGGGTTCTTC. Amino acid sequence: CATSRAQGLVGFF. This sequence joins TRBV15 and TRBJ2-1; 8 nucleotides agree with TRBD2. The germline V gene encodes CDR1 LNHNV and CDR2 YYDKDF (reference sequence). The CDR3 length is 13 residues. The ends lost 1 base at V and 15 bases at J; junction bases unmatched: 8.

V and J are TRBV28 and TRBJ2-3; 8 nucleotides match TRBD1. Germline CDR1 MDHEN, CDR2 SYDVKM. The CDR3 totals 11 residues. V trimming: 4 bases; J trimming: 13 bases; junction bases outside the gene matches: 4. For the CDR3, the DNA is TGTGCCAGCAGTTCCAGGGGGCAAGAGTATTTT. It codes for CASSSRGQEYF.

V is TRBV28 and J is TRBJ2-7, with 9 bases identical to TRBD1. The germline V gene encodes CDR1 MDHEN and CDR2 SYDVKM. The V and J ends lost 5 bases and 3 bases, in that order; junction bases with no gene match: 8. There are 15 residues in the CDR3. This CDR3 is CASSPGQGNIYEQYF. The CDR3, as DNA: TGTGCCAGCAGTCCAGGACAGGGGAACATCTACGAGCAGTACTTC.

The chain uses TRBV6-5 and TRBJ2-7; the match to TRBD1 covers 9 bases. With V trimmed by 6 bases and J by 12 bases, 6 bases remained unmatched. This CDR3 is built from 11 residues. Germline V gives CDR1 MNHEY, CDR2 SVGAGI. The CDR3 bases are TGTGCCAGCAGGACCGGGACAGGGACGTACTTC. This translates into CASRTGTGTYF.

The chain combines TRBV4-2 with TRBJ2-1, with 13 bases lining up with TRBD2. Trimming at V came to 2 bases and at J to 4 bases, leaving 2 bases not matched to a gene. This CDR3 contains 16 residues. Germline V gene data show CDR1 as LGHNA and CDR2 as YNFKEQ. The CDR3 loop reads CASSQTSGRGYNEQFF. The CDR3 coding sequence is TGTGCCAGCAGCCAAACTAGCGGGAGGGGTTACAATGAGCAGTTCTTC.

The rearrangement links TRBV7-9 to TRBJ2-3; 9 bases are a match to TRBD2. This CDR3 is 15 amino acids long. Germline assignment: CDR1 SEHNR and CDR2 FQNEAQ (reference sequence). The V segment lost 4 bases and the J segment 5 bases; nucleotides outside the gene matches: 7. The CDR3 coding sequence is TGTGCCAGCAGCTCCAGGATAGCGGGAGTAGATACGCAGTATTTT. It is translated as CASSSRIAGVDTQYF.

The rearrangement uses TRBV11-2 and TRBJ1-1, with D possibly TRBD1 on 5 matching bases. This CDR3 is 15 amino acids long. Germline-derived CDR1 and CDR2 are SGHAT and FQNNGV. The germline V and J ends were trimmed by 5 bases and 1 base, with 14 bases remaining between them. Here the CDR3 DNA reads TGTGCCAGCAGCCTAAGACAGCATTCGAACACTGAAGCTTTCTTT. Encoded protein: CASSLRQHSNTEAFF.

The V gene is TRBV7-2, the J gene TRBJ2-7; 7 positions match TRBD2. CDR1 is SGHTA, CDR2 FQGNSA, per germline. With 6 bases clipped from V and 5 bases from J, the junction kept 4 bases outside the gene matches. CDR3 length: 12 amino acids. The CDR3 DNA reads TGTGCCAGCAGATTGGGAGGGAACGAGCAGTACTTC. This codes for CASRLGGNEQYF.

This chain uses TRBV28 with TRBJ1-2; maybe TRBD1 (6 bases). Germline V CDR1 and CDR2: MDHEN, SYDVKM. V was clipped by 3 bases and J by 11 bases, with 13 bases between them. The CDR3 is made up of 12 amino acids. DNA for the CDR3: TGTGCCAGCAGTTTCCTCCGGACAGTTTACACCTTC. Its protein is CASSFLRTVYTF.

The chain couples TRBV10-1 to TRBJ1-1, with D maybe TRBD1 (5 bases). V gave up 0 bases and J gave up 0 bases, with 14 bases separating them. This CDR3 contains 17 residues. Germline CDR1 WNHNN, CDR2 SYGVQD (reference sequence). CDR3 residues: CASSESGAALMNTEAFF. The CDR3 nucleotides read TGCGCCAGCAGTGAGTCAGGGGCAGCCCTCATGAACACTGAAGCTTTCTTT.